Here is one T cell receptor (beta chain) with its context. TCR beta was sequenced from UMI-tagged 5' RACE libraries. From the 5' RACE reads, TCRdb lists one entry per CDR3 protein and no DNA. This listing includes several thousand distinct CDR3 sequences. The data were obtained in a study of human CD8 memory T cell subsets. The germline V gene has CDR1 SEHNR and CDR2 FQNEAQ (reference sequence). This CDR3 contains 13 residues. The rearrangement uses TRBV7-9 and TRBJ1-2; the TCRdb D gene call, TRBD1, has no DNA to confirm it. The receptor's source is a human donor in good health. The specimen was CD8+ T cells from PBMCs. CDR3 amino acids: CASSLDQGHGYTF.